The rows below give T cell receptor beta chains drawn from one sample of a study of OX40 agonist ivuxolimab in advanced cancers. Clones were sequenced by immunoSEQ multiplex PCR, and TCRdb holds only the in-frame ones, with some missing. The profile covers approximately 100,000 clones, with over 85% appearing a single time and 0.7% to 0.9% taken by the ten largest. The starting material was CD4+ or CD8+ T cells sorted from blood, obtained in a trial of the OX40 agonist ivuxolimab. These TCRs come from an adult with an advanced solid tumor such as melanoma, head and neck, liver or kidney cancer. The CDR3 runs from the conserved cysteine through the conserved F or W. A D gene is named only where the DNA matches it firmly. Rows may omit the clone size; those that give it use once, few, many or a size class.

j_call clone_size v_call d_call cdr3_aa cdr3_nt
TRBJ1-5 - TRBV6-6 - CASSPADNNQPQHF TGTGCCAGCAGCCCGGCGGACAACAATCAGCCCCAGCATTTT
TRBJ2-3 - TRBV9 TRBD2 CASSKALAGSYTQYF TGTGCCAGCAGCAAGGCCCTAGCGGGGTCATATACGCAGTATTTT
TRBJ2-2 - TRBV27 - CASSLQGFRRNTGELFF TGTGCCAGCAGTTTACAGGGCTTTAGGCGAAACACCGGGGAGCTGTTTTTT
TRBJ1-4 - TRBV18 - CASSPPSGDATNEKLFF TGTGCCAGCTCACCACCTTCAGGGGATGCAACTAATGAAAAACTGTTTTTT
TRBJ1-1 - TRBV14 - CASSQQASTEAFF TGTGCCAGCAGCCAACAGGCTAGCACTGAAGCTTTCTTT
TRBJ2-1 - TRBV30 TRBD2 CAWSSGRGGSEQFF TGTGCCTGGAGTTCCGGCCGGGGGGGCAGTGAGCAGTTCTTC
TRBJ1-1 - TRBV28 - CASPPTRGFGFGTEAFF TGTGCCAGCCCACCGACCAGGGGATTCGGATTTGGGACTGAAGCTTTCTTT
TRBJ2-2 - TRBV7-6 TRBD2 CASSTGLARTGELFF TGTGCCAGCAGTACAGGACTAGCGAGGACCGGGGAGCTGTTTTTT
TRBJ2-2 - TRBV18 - CASSPPILGSITGELFF TGTGCCAGCTCACCACCGATCCTGGGGTCAATCACCGGGGAGCTGTTTTTT
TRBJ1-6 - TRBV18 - CASSSGPRNVDSPLHF TGTGCCAGCTCATCAGGGCCCCGCAATGTGGATTCACCCCTCCACTTT
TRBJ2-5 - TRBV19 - CASSKGWRETQYF TGTGCCAGTAGTAAAGGATGGAGGGAGACCCAGTACTTC
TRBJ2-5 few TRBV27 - CASRGEGQATQYF TGTGCCAGCCGGGGTGAGGGGCAAGCGACCCAGTACTTC
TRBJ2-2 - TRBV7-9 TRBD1 CASRPKDRLNTGELFF TGTGCCAGCAGGCCAAAGGACAGGTTAAACACCGGGGAGCTGTTTTTT
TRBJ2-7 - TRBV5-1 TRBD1 CASRQTGGVEQYF TGCGCCAGCCGACAGACAGGGGGGGTCGAGCAGTACTTC
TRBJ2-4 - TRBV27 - CASSVGGSWSFKNIQYF TGTGCCAGCAGTGTCGGTGGGAGCTGGAGTTTCAAAAACATTCAGTACTTC
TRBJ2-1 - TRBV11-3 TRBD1 CASSLGGTGNPYNEQFF TGTGCCAGCAGCTTAGGAGGGACAGGGAACCCCTACAATGAGCAGTTCTTC
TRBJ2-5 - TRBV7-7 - CASSLALQETQYF TGTGCCAGCAGCTTAGCTTTACAAGAGACCCAGTACTTC